The rows below give T cell receptor beta chains drawn from one sample of a study of shared clonotypes between healthy human individuals. Sequenced by immunoSEQ multiplex PCR; TCRdb stores in-frame clones only, minus some. The table has about 2,200,000 clones, 90% to 95% seen once. Input material: naive CD8+ T cells from PBMCs. The source of these receptors is a young man in good health. Some clones in this sample may be carry-over from other donors' samples. Each CDR3 is given with its conserved first and last residue. The D gene is left open where the match is weak. The size field is filled for only some rows; it gives once, few, many or a size class.

D | size | J | V | length | CDR3 | DNA
NA | NA | TRBJ2-7 | TRBV19 | 14 | CASSIRGSSYEQYF | TGTGCCAGTAGTATTCGGGGATCTTCCTACGAGCAGTACTTC
NA | NA | TRBJ1-5 | TRBV6-1 | 15 | CASSEDLASYQPQHF | TGTGCCAGCAGTGAAGACCTGGCCAGTTATCAGCCCCAGCATTTT
NA | NA | TRBJ2-3 | TRBV5-4 | 16 | CASSLAGPVSTDTQYF | TGTGCCAGCAGCTTGGCGGGGCCGGTAAGCACAGATACGCAGTATTTT
NA | NA | TRBJ1-5 | TRBV19 | 15 | CASSTWTASNQPQHF | TGTGCCAGTAGTACATGGACAGCTAGCAATCAGCCCCAGCATTTT
TRBD2 | NA | TRBJ2-1 | TRBV28 | 17 | CASSFLPGLAGDNEQFF | TGTGCCAGCAGTTTTCTTCCGGGACTAGCGGGAGACAATGAGCAGTTCTTC
TRBD1 | few | TRBJ1-1 | TRBV19 | 15 | CASSVRGQANTEAFF | TGTGCCAGTAGCGTAAGGGGACAGGCGAACACTGAAGCTTTCTTT
NA | NA | TRBJ2-5 | TRBV25-1 | 13 | CASKGGVSETQYF | TGTGCCAGCAAGGGAGGTGTGTCAGAGACCCAGTACTTC
NA | NA | TRBJ1-1 | TRBV7-2 | 14 | CASSLVGGGTEAFF | TGTGCCAGCAGCTTAGTGGGGGGAGGCACTGAAGCTTTCTTT
TRBD2 | once | TRBJ2-7 | TRBV4-1 | 18 | CASSQPSSRGREGYEQYF | TGCGCCAGCAGCCAACCATCCAGCCGGGGGAGGGAGGGCTACGAGCAGTACTTC
NA | NA | TRBJ2-5 | TRBV7-9 | 14 | CASSPRGSQETQYF | TGTGCCAGCAGCCCCCGGGGTAGCCAAGAGACCCAGTACTTC
NA | NA | TRBJ1-2 | TRBV5-1 | 15 | CASSLAENPLYGYTF | TGCGCCAGCAGCTTGGCTGAGAATCCCCTCTATGGCTACACCTTC
NA | NA | TRBJ2-1 | TRBV27 | 13 | CASSLMGADEQFF | TGTGCCAGCAGTTTAATGGGGGCGGACGAGCAGTTCTTC
NA | NA | TRBJ2-1 | TRBV6-1 | 13 | CASKPGLVNEQFF | TGTGCCAGCAAACCGGGACTGGTAAATGAGCAGTTCTTC
TRBD2 | once | TRBJ2-5 | TRBV4-1 | 17 | CASSLRLAGVGEETQYF | TGCGCCAGCAGCCTAAGGCTAGCGGGAGTAGGGGAAGAGACCCAGTACTTC
NA | NA | TRBJ2-7 | TRBV27 | 15 | CASTVASGSVYEQYF | TGTGCCAGCACGGTAGCGTCCGGGAGTGTCTACGAGCAGTACTTC
NA | NA | TRBJ1-2 | TRBV9 | 17 | CASSVDSEAGINYGYTF | TGTGCCAGCAGCGTAGACTCGGAGGCAGGGATAAACTATGGCTACACCTTC